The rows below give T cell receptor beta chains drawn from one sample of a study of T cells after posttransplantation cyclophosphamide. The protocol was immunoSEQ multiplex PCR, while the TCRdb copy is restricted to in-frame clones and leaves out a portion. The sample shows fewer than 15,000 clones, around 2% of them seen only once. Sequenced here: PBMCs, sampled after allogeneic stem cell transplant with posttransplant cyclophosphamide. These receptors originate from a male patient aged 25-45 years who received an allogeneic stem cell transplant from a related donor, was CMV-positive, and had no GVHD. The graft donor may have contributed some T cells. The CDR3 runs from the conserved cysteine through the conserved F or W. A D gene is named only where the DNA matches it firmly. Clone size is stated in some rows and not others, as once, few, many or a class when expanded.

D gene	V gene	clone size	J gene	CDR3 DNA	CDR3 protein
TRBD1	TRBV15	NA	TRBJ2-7	TGTGCCACCAGCAGACCGGGACAGGGATCCTACGAGCAGTACTTC	CATSRPGQGSYEQYF
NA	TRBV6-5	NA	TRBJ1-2	TGTGCCAGCAGTTACCACAAAAACTATGGCTACACCTTC	CASSYHKNYGYTF
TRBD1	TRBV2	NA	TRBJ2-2	TGTGCCAGCAGGGGGGACAGCGTCACCGGGGAGCTGTTTTTT	CASRGDSVTGELFF
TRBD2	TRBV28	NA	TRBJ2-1	TGTGCCAGCGAGCTAGCGGGAGGGTACAATGAGCAGTTCTTC	CASELAGGYNEQFF
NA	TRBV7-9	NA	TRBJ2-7	TGTGCCAGCAGCTTAGGTCAGGGCCACTACGAGCAGTACTTC	CASSLGQGHYEQYF
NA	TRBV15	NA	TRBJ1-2	TGTGCCACAAAACTCGGGTCAACTAACTTAGGCTACACCTTC	CATKLGSTNLGYTF
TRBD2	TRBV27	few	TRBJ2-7	TGTGCCAGCAGCCCTCTAGCGGGAGGCTACGAGCAGTACTTC	CASSPLAGGYEQYF
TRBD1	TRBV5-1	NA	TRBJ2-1	TGCGCCAGCAGCCTGAACCGTGGACAGGGGTACAATGAGCAGTTCTTC	CASSLNRGQGYNEQFF
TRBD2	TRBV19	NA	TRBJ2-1	TGTGCCAGTAGTAGTGGCGGGGGTTTTTCCTACAATGAGCAGTTCTTC	CASSSGGGFSYNEQFF
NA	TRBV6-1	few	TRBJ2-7	TGTGCCAGCGGGAGACAGGCATACTCCTACGAGCAGTACTTC	CASGRQAYSYEQYF
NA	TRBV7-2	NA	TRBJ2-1	TGTGCCAGCAGCTTAGACTACTACAATGAGCAGTTCTTC	CASSLDYYNEQFF
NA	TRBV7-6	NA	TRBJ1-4	TGTGCCAGCAGCCCAAGGACCGGGGCGGGGGAAAAACTGTTTTTT	CASSPRTGAGEKLFF
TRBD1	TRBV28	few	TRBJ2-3	TGTGCCAGCAGGGAGCCAGGGGGCATAAATACGCAGTATTTT	CASREPGGINTQYF
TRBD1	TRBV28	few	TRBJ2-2	TGTGCCAGCAGTTTAACTACGACAGGGTTGGTCGGGGAGCTGTTTTTT	CASSLTTTGLVGELFF
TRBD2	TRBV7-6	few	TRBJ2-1	TGTGCCAGCACCCAAGCTAGCGGGGGCTTGAGCTCCTACAATGAGCAGTTCTTC	CASTQASGGLSSYNEQFF
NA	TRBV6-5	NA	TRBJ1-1	TGTGCCAGCAGTGACCAGGCGGGCACTGAAGCTTTCTTT	CASSDQAGTEAFF
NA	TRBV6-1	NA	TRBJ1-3	TGTGCCAGCAGTGAAGTGGAAGGACAGTCTGGAAACACCATATATTTT	CASSEVEGQSGNTIYF
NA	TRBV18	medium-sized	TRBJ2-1	TGTGCCAGCTCACTAGGAGGCGTGGGCAATGAGCAGTTCTTC	CASSLGGVGNEQFF
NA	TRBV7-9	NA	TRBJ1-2	TGTGCCAGCAGCCGGGACTTGGTAGGCTACACCTTC	CASSRDLVGYTF
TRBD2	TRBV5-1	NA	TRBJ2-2	TGCGCCAGCAGCTTGCTGGGGACTAGCGGGGGGACCGGGGAGCTGTTTTTT	CASSLLGTSGGTGELFF
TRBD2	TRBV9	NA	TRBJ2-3	TGTGCCAGCAGCGGGGGGGTGACTAGCGGGGTCACAGATACGCAGTATTTT	CASSGGVTSGVTDTQYF
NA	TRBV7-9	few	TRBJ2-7	TGTGCCAGTGATCGGGGGACCGGCCCCGGCGAGCAGTACTTC	CASDRGTGPGEQYF
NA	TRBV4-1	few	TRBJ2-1	TGCGCCAGCAGCCAATTCCGGTACAATGAGCAGTTCTTC	CASSQFRYNEQFF